What follows are 12 T cell receptor beta chains derived from one specimen sequenced in a study of T cell repertoires in cytomegalovirus infection. In TCRdb, the reads were re-called with MiXCR into one record per CDR3 protein. The sample contains 200,000 to 250,000 distinct CDR3 sequences, 22% of which appear only once. Source material: CD8+ T cells from PBMCs. Receptors originate from a human donor in good health (CMV status not recorded). Some clones in this sample may be carry-over from other donors' samples.

This clonotype showed up just a few times. CDR3 in amino acids: CASRGRGPEAFF. CDR3 sequence (DNA): TGTGCCAGCAGGGGCAGGGGGCCTGAAGCTTTCTTT. The V gene is TRBV2, the J gene TRBJ1-1; 8 positions agree with TRBD1. This CDR3 has 12 residues. The germline V gene encodes CDR1 SNHLY and CDR2 FYNNEI. V dropped 6 bases and J dropped 6; count of bases not matched to a gene: 3.

This rearrangement joins TRBV20-1 to TRBJ1-1, with D perhaps TRBD1 (6 bases). The CDR3 has 15 amino acids. V lost 0 bases and J lost 8, with 19 bases in between. Germline-derived CDR1 and CDR2 are DFQATT and SNEGSKA (reference sequence). Here the CDR3 reads CSARDPIPGAEEAFF. The CDR3 DNA reads TGCAGTGCTAGAGATCCCATCCCGGGGGCGGAAGAAGCTTTCTTT.

The V gene is TRBV5-1, the J gene TRBJ2-3, with D maybe TRBD2 (6 bases). The germline gives CDR1 SGHRS, CDR2 YFSETQ. Trimming left V 0 bases short and J 0 bases short, with 11 bases between. This CDR3 has 16 amino acids. The CDR3 here is CASSLALRGSTDTQYF. CDR3 coding DNA: TGCGCCAGCAGCTTGGCCTTGCGGGGCAGCACAGATACGCAGTATTTT.

The table lists this clonotype with many counts. The chain uses TRBV7-8 and TRBJ1-5; D is possibly TRBD1 (5 bases). CDR1 SGHVS and CDR2 FQNEAQ come from the germline V gene. The length of the CDR3 is 13 residues. Trimming cost V 6 bases and J 6 bases, with 12 bases left between them. The CDR3 is CASSLGPSQPQHF. The CDR3 DNA reads TGTGCCAGCAGTTTGGGACCGAGTCAGCCCCAGCATTTT.

This clonotype was picked up a small number of times. One junction end disagrees with the germline gene, perhaps due to a read error. The chain combines TRBV9 with TRBJ1-2; no firm D call. This CDR3 region has 10 residues. CDR1 is SGDLS and CDR2 is YYNGEE in the germline V gene. The CDR3 loop is CASSADPGRF. In DNA form, the CDR3 reads TGTGCCAGCAGCGCGGACCCGGGCCGCTTC.

V gene TRBV14 combines with J gene TRBJ2-1, with TRBD1 matching over 8 bases. CDR1 and CDR2 from the germline V gene are SGHDN and FVKESK. The CDR3 has 16 residues. Losses at the gene ends were 0 bases for V and 3 bases for J; bases not matched to a gene: 4. CDR3 loop: CASSQDRTGHYNEQFF. The CDR3 bases are TGTGCCAGCAGCCAAGATCGGACAGGGCACTACAATGAGCAGTTCTTC.

This clonotype was counted ten times or more. The chain combines TRBV7-6 with TRBJ2-7; D remains ambiguous. Trimming stripped 1 base from V and 0 bases from J, with 4 bases between. The CDR3 length is 13 residues. Per germline, CDR1 SGHVS and CDR2 FNYEAQ. The CDR3 nucleotides read TGTGCCAGCAGCTTAGGGCTCTCCTACGAGCAGTACTTC. It is translated as CASSLGLSYEQYF. The full variable domain, completed using reference TRBV7-6 and TRBJ2-7, is GAGVSQSPRYKVTKRGQDVALRCDPISGHVSLYWYRQALGQGPEFLTYFNYEAQQDKSGLPNDRFSAERPEGSISTLTIQRTEQRDSAMYRCASSLGLSYEQYFGPGTRLTVT.

This chain joins TRBV27 and TRBJ2-1, with D possibly matching TRBD2 (5 bases). Trimming stripped 2 bases from V and 2 bases from J, with 13 bases between. This CDR3 region has 16 residues. CDR1 and CDR2 from the germline V gene are MNHEY and SMNVEV (reference sequence). The chain's CDR3 is CASSLNAGDAYNEQFF. The CDR3 DNA is TGTGCCAGCAGTTTAAATGCGGGCGATGCCTACAATGAGCAGTTCTTC.

This clonotype was detected a few times. The chain uses TRBV6-8 and TRBJ1-2; no definite D call. V was trimmed by 5 bases and J by 2 bases, leaving 9 bases between them. This CDR3 has 13 residues. Germline V gene lookup returns CDR1 MNHGY and CDR2 SAAAGT. In DNA form, the CDR3 reads TGTGCCAGCAGTCCCGGAGGGAACTATGGCTACACCTTC. It translates to CASSPGGNYGYTF.

This clonotype was observed a handful of times. The chain couples TRBV20-1 to TRBJ2-1; D is possibly TRBD2 (5 bases). The CDR3 consists of 17 residues. The germline V gene has CDR1 DFQATT and CDR2 SNEGSKA (reference sequence). The V end was cut by 6 bases, the J end by 1 base, with 22 bases between. The CDR3 bases are TGCAGTGCCCTGGGCCGTACAGAGGGTAGGTCCTACAATGAGCAGTTCTTC. Translation gives CSALGRTEGRSYNEQFF.

The gene calls are TRBV2 and TRBJ1-5, with a weak D call TRBD1 (5 bases). V was clipped by 2 bases and J by 4 bases, with 9 bases between them. CDR1 SNHLY and CDR2 FYNNEI come from the germline V gene. The CDR3 has 14 residues. CDR3 bases: TGTGCCAGCAGTGAACCAGGGCGTAATCAGCCCCAGCATTTT. Translation: CASSEPGRNQPQHF.

This clonotype was seen a handful of times. The chain carries TRBV2 and TRBJ1-5; perhaps TRBD1 as D (5 bases). Per germline, CDR1 SNHLY and CDR2 FYNNEI. V shed 2 bases and J shed 2 bases, with 10 bases lying between them. The CDR3 is 15 residues long. CDR3 bases: TGTGCCAGCAGTGAATGGACGGGGGGCAATCAGCCCCAGCATTTT. Its protein is CASSEWTGGNQPQHF.